The entry below gives a single T cell receptor (beta chain) sequence along with its context. Its specificity is not known. The table came from immunoSEQ multiplex PCR; TCRdb's copy has only in-frame clones and leaves some out. The repertoire includes about 38,000 clones, 65% to 90% of them detected once, and 6.5% to 8% sits in the top ten. The data derive from a study of OX40 agonist ivuxolimab in advanced cancers. Study details: The dose-escalation group included hepatocellular carcinoma, melanoma, renal cell carcinoma and head and neck cancer. Study-wide results and limits: Part of the nonresponder group also had normalized T-cell clonal expansion that was low.

The germline CDR1 and CDR2 sequences are SQVTM and ANQGSEA. V lost 7 bases and J lost 3, with 18 bases in between. The CDR3 loop spans 14 amino acids. The chain combines TRBV29-1 with TRBJ1-1; TRBD1 is a possible D gene (5 bases). The receptor comes from an adult with an advanced solid tumor such as melanoma, head and neck, liver or kidney cancer. This specimen consisted of CD4+ or CD8+ T cells sorted from blood, obtained in a trial of the OX40 agonist ivuxolimab. DNA of the CDR3: TGCAGCGCGAGGCAGGGTCCAAGAGACACTGAAGCTTTCTTT. Protein sequence: CSARQGPRDTEAFF.